Below are 21 T cell receptor beta chains sequenced from a single sample in a study of shared T cell receptors in the human thymus. The assay was immunoSEQ multiplex PCR, and TCRdb's table has in-frame clones only and misses some. The sample has about 610,000 clones; approximately 88% are singletons. A further study also used this sample, focusing on human thymus T cells.

Sequencing was done on a sample of thymocytes. The receptors here all came from a boy younger than two with a congenital heart defect.

The chain has TRBV28 and TRBJ1-5; 8 positions agree with TRBD1. The CDR3 covers 17 residues. The germline CDR1 and CDR2 sequences are MDHEN and SYDVKM. V was clipped by 4 bases and J by 2 bases; unmatched bases: 10. CDR3 region: CASSSPSKTGGNQPQHF. The DNA for the CDR3 is TGTGCCAGCAGTTCACCCTCAAAGACAGGGGGCAATCAGCCCCAGCATTTT.

This chain joins TRBV30 and TRBJ1-5; a possible D gene is TRBD1 (5 bases). The CDR3 runs to 14 residues. Germline values: CDR1 GTSNPN, CDR2 SVGIG (reference sequence). V shed 4 bases and J shed 2 bases, with 12 bases lying between them. The CDR3, as DNA: TGTGCCTGGAAAAACCGGGACTGCAATCAGCCCCAGCATTTT. The encoded protein is CAWKNRDCNQPQHF.

The rearrangement uses TRBV27 and TRBJ2-5; 7 positions match TRBD2. The CDR3 has 15 amino acids. Germline loops: CDR1 MNHEY, CDR2 SMNVEV (reference sequence). The ends lost 5 bases at V and 3 bases at J; junction bases unmatched: 9. For the CDR3, the DNA is TGTGCCAGCAGTCCGTCCGGGACTATTAAAGAGACCCAGTACTTC. As protein: CASSPSGTIKETQYF.

This chain uses TRBV19 with TRBJ2-7, with TRBD1 as a possible D gene (6 bases). CDR1 and CDR2 (germline): LNHDA, SQIVND (reference sequence). This CDR3 has 13 residues. The V gene lost 4 bases and the J gene lost 5 bases, with 12 bases spanning the gap. Here the CDR3 DNA reads TGTGCCAGTAGTACGCCACAGGGCCACGAGCAGTACTTC. It encodes CASSTPQGHEQYF.

CDR3 loop: CASSLHRQRTGFTSYEQYF. The CDR3 bases are TGTGCCAGCAGCCTTCACAGACAAAGGACAGGGTTTACCTCCTACGAGCAGTACTTC. The J gene is TRBJ2-7, the V gene TRBV28; 8 nucleotides line up with TRBD1. The length of the CDR3 is 19 residues. The germline gives CDR1 MDHEN, CDR2 SYDVKM. With V trimmed by 6 bases and J by 0 bases, 19 bases remained unmatched. The variable domain in full, with the rest retrieved from reference TRBV28 and TRBJ2-7, is DVKVTQSSRYLVKRTGEKVFLECVQDMDHENMFWYRQDPGLGLRLIYFSYDVKMKEKGDIPEGYSVSREKKERFSLILESASTNQTSMYLCASSLHRQRTGFTSYEQYFGPGTRLTVT.

The chain links TRBV7-9 to TRBJ2-7; 12 nucleotides align to TRBD1. Germline V gives CDR1 SEHNR, CDR2 FQNEAQ (reference sequence). CDR3 length: 14 residues. After removal of 5 bases from V and 5 bases from J, the junction contained 4 bases not matched to a gene. The CDR3 is CASSPGTGGNEQYF. DNA for the CDR3: TGTGCCAGCAGCCCCGGGACAGGGGGCAACGAGCAGTACTTC.

The chain couples TRBV6-1 to TRBJ2-1, with 10 bases aligning to TRBD1. CDR3 length: 19 residues. Germline V gives CDR1 MNHNS, CDR2 SASEGT. The ends lost 4 bases at V and 7 bases at J; junction bases unmatched: 19. The CDR3 is CASSAEGVYPGQGRNEQFF. DNA for the CDR3: TGTGCCAGCAGTGCCGAAGGGGTATATCCGGGACAGGGGAGGAATGAGCAGTTCTTC.

The J gene is TRBJ2-2, the V gene TRBV5-1; maybe TRBD2 (5 bases). Germline assignment: CDR1 SGHRS and CDR2 YFSETQ. The length of the CDR3 is 13 residues. CDR3 loop: CACGLPHTGELFF. CDR3 bases: TGCGCTTGCGGACTTCCCCACACCGGGGAGCTGTTTTTT.

V gene TRBV4-3 combines with J gene TRBJ2-5; 9 positions agree with TRBD2. Germline V CDR1 and CDR2: LGHNA, YSLEER. The junction had 4 bases not matched to a gene; V was cut back by 0 bases and J by 2 bases. The CDR3 is made up of 16 amino acids. DNA of the CDR3: TGCGCCAGCAGCCAAGAAGGGACTAGCAGACAAGAGACCCAGTACTTC. The encoded protein is CASSQEGTSRQETQYF.

This rearrangement joins TRBV27 to TRBJ1-2; TRBD1 is a possible D gene (5 bases). The CDR3 sequence is 14 residues long. CDR1 and CDR2 from the germline V gene are MNHEY and SMNVEV (reference sequence). V was pared by 6 bases and J by 8 bases, with 19 bases between. The CDR3 reads CASRGGESAWGYTF. Written as DNA, the CDR3 is TGTGCCAGCAGGGGAGGGGAGTCTGCCTGGGGCTACACCTTC.

This clone is a singleton in its sample. The chain couples TRBV11-3 to TRBJ1-4; no clear D gene. Germline V gives CDR1 SGHNT, CDR2 YENEEA. The V gene lost 5 bases and the J gene lost 8 bases, with 12 bases spanning the gap. The length of the CDR3 is 13 residues. The CDR3 protein is CASSPQMAEKLFF. CDR3 in DNA: TGTGCCAGCAGCCCCCAGATGGCCGAAAAACTGTTTTTT.

The chain has TRBV5-1 and TRBJ2-3; TRBD2 aligns across 13 bases. After removal of 5 bases from V and 3 bases from J, the junction contained 18 bases not matched to a gene. The CDR3 has 20 residues. The V gene's germline CDR1 is SGHRS and CDR2 YFSETQ. The DNA of the CDR3 is TGCGCCAGCAGTCGGGGTAGGGGCAACGGACTAGCGGGAGATACAGATACGCAGTATTTT. This gives the protein CASSRGRGNGLAGDTDTQYF.

The gene calls are TRBV5-6 and TRBJ1-4; 7 bases align to TRBD1. CDR1 SGHDT and CDR2 YYEEEE come from the germline V gene. The CDR3 consists of 14 residues. Trimming cost V 3 bases and J 6 bases; bases outside gene matches: 5. As DNA, the CDR3 is TGTGCCAGCAGCTCCCCCGGACAGGATGAAAAACTGTTTTTT. Its translation: CASSSPGQDEKLFF.

The rearrangement uses TRBV7-9 and TRBJ2-7; 12 bases match TRBD1. The CDR3 is 14 amino acids. From germline, CDR1 is SEHNR and CDR2 FQNEAQ (reference sequence). The V and J ends lost 8 bases and 2 bases, in that order; junction bases with no gene match: 4. The CDR3 DNA reads TGTGCCAGCTTGGGACAGGGGGCAGCCTACGAGCAGTACTTC. Protein product: CASLGQGAAYEQYF.

The CDR3, as DNA: TGTGCCAGCGGGGCCCCCGAGCAGTACTTC. This sequence encodes CASGAPEQYF. V gene TRBV28 combines with J gene TRBJ2-7; TRBD1 might be the D (5 bases). CDR3 size: 10 residues. Germline CDR1 reads MDHEN; CDR2 reads SYDVKM. Trimming took off 8 bases at V and 6 bases at J, with 8 bases between the two ends.

The chain combines TRBV6-5 with TRBJ2-7, with a tentative D call TRBD1 (5 bases). This CDR3 comprises 14 residues. V lost 7 bases, J lost 0 bases, and 13 bases lay in between. Germline V CDR1 and CDR2: MNHEY, SVGAGI. CDR3 protein: CASKAGPPSYEQYF. The CDR3 coding sequence is TGTGCCAGCAAGGCAGGGCCCCCCTCCTACGAGCAGTACTTC.

The chain carries TRBV5-5 and TRBJ2-7, with unresolved D. The V and J ends lost 0 bases and 0 bases respectively, with 16 bases between them. The CDR3 is 17 amino acids. Germline V CDR1 and CDR2: SGHKS, YYEKEE (reference sequence). The CDR3 DNA reads as TGTGCCAGCAGCTTGGGAGTGTCGTGGGCAAGCTCCTACGAGCAGTACTTC. Its protein is CASSLGVSWASSYEQYF.

This clone was seen just once. J is TRBJ2-3 and V is TRBV28; the D gene is possibly TRBD2 (6 bases). V was shortened by 4 bases and J by 0 bases, with 14 bases between the two germline ends. CDR1 and CDR2 (germline): MDHEN, SYDVKM. CDR3 length: 16 residues. CDR3 sequence: CASSCGGSASTDTQYF. As DNA, the CDR3 is TGTGCCAGCAGTTGTGGAGGGAGTGCGAGCACAGATACGCAGTATTTT.

The chain employs TRBV5-4 and TRBJ2-1, with 9 bases identical to TRBD2. This CDR3 region has 15 residues. CDR1 and CDR2 from the germline V gene are SGHNT and YYREEE (reference sequence). V trimming: 8 bases; J trimming: 5 bases; junction bases outside the gene matches: 11. CDR3 region: CASHMGERGDNEQFF. CDR3 sequence (DNA): TGTGCCAGTCACATGGGGGAGCGGGGGGACAATGAGCAGTTCTTC.

The chain carries TRBV4-1 and TRBJ2-3; TRBD2 matches at 14 bases. Germline CDR1 is MGHRA and CDR2 is YSYEKL. This CDR3 contains 15 residues. V lost 4 bases to trimming and J lost 6 bases; unmatched junction nucleotides: 3. Here the CDR3 DNA reads TGCGCCAGCAGCCGCAGGACTAGCGGGAGGGATACGCAGTATTTT. Its protein is CASSRRTSGRDTQYF.

The chain uses TRBV11-2 and TRBJ2-7; D is undetermined. The germline V gene encodes CDR1 SGHAT and CDR2 FQNNGV. The CDR3 loop spans 11 amino acids. V shed 5 bases and J shed 4 bases, with 6 bases lying between them. DNA for the CDR3: TGTGCCAGCAGCGCGGCTTACGAGCAGTACTTC. Its translation: CASSAAYEQYF.